This TCR beta chain was recorded in a study of shared clonotypes between healthy human individuals. The data were produced by immunoSEQ multiplex PCR, yet TCRdb's version contains in-frame clones alone and is incomplete. The sample carries about 1 million clones, 78% recorded once. The V gene's germline CDR1 is SGHAT and CDR2 FQNNGV. V was pared by 6 bases and J by 2 bases, with 5 bases of the junction left unmatched. The CDR3 sequence is 16 residues long. The sequenced sample consisted of memory CD4+ T cells from PBMCs. Documented subset: CD45RA-negative fraction. V and J are TRBV11-2 and TRBJ2-3, with 13 bases lining up with TRBD2. The receptor comes from a man between 18 and 29 years old in good health. Some clones in this sample may be carry-over from other donors' samples. CDR3 sequence (DNA): TGTGCCAGCAGTATACTAGCGGGAGGGACCACAGATACGCAGTATTTT. Translated: CASSILAGGTTDTQYF. Looking up the rest from reference TRBV11-2 and TRBJ2-3 gives the full variable domain: EAGVAQSPRYKIIEKRQSVAFWCNPISGHATLYWYQQILGQGPKLLIQFQNNGVVDDSQLPKDRFSAERLKGVDSTLKIQPAKLEDSAVYLCASSILAGGTTDTQYFGPGTRLTVL.